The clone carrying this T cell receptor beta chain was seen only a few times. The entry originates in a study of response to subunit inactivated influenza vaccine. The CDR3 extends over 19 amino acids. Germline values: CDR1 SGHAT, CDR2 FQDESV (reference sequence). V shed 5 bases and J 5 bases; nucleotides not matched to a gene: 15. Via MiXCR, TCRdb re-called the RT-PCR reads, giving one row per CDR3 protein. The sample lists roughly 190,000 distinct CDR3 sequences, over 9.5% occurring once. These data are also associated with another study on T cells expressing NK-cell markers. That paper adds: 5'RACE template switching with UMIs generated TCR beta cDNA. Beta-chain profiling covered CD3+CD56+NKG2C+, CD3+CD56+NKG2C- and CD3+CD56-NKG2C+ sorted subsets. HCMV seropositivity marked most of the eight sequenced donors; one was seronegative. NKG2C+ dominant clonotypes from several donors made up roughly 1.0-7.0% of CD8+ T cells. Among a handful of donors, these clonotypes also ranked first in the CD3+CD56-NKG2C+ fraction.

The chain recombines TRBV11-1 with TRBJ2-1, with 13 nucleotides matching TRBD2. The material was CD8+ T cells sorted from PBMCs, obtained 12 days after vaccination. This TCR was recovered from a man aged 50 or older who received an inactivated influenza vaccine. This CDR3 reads CASSPWTSGRGGANNEQFF. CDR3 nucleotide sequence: TGTGCCAGCAGCCCTTGGACTAGCGGGAGAGGTGGCGCGAACAATGAGCAGTTCTTC.